This T cell receptor (beta chain) is from a study of cytomegalovirus exposure and HLA in healthy donors. The data were produced by immunoSEQ multiplex PCR, yet TCRdb's version contains in-frame clones alone and is incomplete. Of more than 150,000 clones in the sample, over 65% were seen once. Germline V CDR1 and CDR2: MNHNS, SASEGT. The ends were cut back, 7 bases at V and 4 bases at J, with 13 bases in the middle. This CDR3 has 13 residues. J is TRBJ1-1 and V is TRBV6-1, with D possibly matching TRBD1 (5 bases). Sequencing was carried out using PBMCs. This TCR came from a man aged 18 to 30 in good health and CMV-seropositive. CDR3 amino acids: CASNQRRGTEAFF. The CDR3 DNA reads as TGTGCCAGCAATCAGCGAAGGGGCACTGAAGCTTTCTTT.